Each of the 29 T cell receptor beta chains below was sequenced from the same sample in a study of blood T cell repertoires in COVID-19. TCRdb's copy holds only in-frame clones and misses some; the assay was immunoSEQ multiplex PCR. Here the sample spans some 200,000 clones, 82% being singletons. Sequencing was performed on peripheral blood. These receptors all come from a woman between 70 and 85 years old with COVID-19, enrolled during active disease.

The gene calls are TRBV18 and TRBJ1-6, with D unclear. This CDR3 region has 16 residues. The germline V gene encodes CDR1 KGHSH and CDR2 LQKENI. The ends were cut back, 1 base at V and 5 bases at J, with 12 bases in the middle. The CDR3 region has the DNA TGTGCCAGCTCACCACGGCTCGGAGTGAATAATTCACCCCTCCACTTT. It encodes CASSPRLGVNNSPLHF.

DNA for the CDR3: TGTGCCAGCATTAGTGAAAGCACAGATACGCAGTATTTT. Protein sequence: CASISESTDTQYF. The V gene is TRBV6-5, the J gene TRBJ2-3; no firm D call. Germline V CDR1 and CDR2: MNHEY, SVGAGI. The CDR3 covers 13 residues. V was trimmed by 7 bases and J by 0 bases, leaving 8 bases between them.

This clone was picked up one time. This rearrangement joins TRBV29-1 to TRBJ1-1, with TRBD1 as a possible D gene (6 bases). V shed 7 bases and J shed 4 bases, with 13 bases lying between them. Germline-derived CDR1 and CDR2 are SQVTM and ANQGSEA. This CDR3 contains 12 residues. CDR3 bases: TGCAGCGCCCACAGGGCTGGCACTGAAGCTTTCTTT. This gives the protein CSAHRAGTEAFF.

This rearrangement joins TRBV5-6 to TRBJ2-2; D perhaps matches TRBD1 (6 bases). CDR3 length: 16 residues. V was cut by 6 bases and J by 0 bases, with 15 bases left in between. Germline CDR1 SGHDT, CDR2 YYEEEE. The CDR3 sequence is CASTPWDTSNTGELFF. In DNA form, the CDR3 reads TGTGCCAGCACCCCCTGGGACACCTCGAACACCGGGGAGCTGTTTTTT.

The CDR3 spells CASSKTSVSADTQYF. The CDR3 nucleotides are TGTGCCAGCAGCAAAACTAGCGTCAGCGCAGATACGCAGTATTTT. The chain uses TRBV7-9 and TRBJ2-3; 7 bases agree with TRBD2. CDR1 and CDR2 from the germline V gene are SEHNR and FQNEAQ (reference sequence). The CDR3 covers 15 residues. Trimming took 5 bases from V and 4 from J; bases not matched to a gene: 9. Drawing the rest from reference TRBV7-9 and TRBJ2-3, the complete variable domain is DTGVSQNPRHKITKRGQNVTFRCDPISEHNRLYWYRQTLGQGPEFLTYFQNEAQLEKSRLLSDRFSAERPKGSFSTLEIQRTEQGDSAMYLCASSKTSVSADTQYFGPGTRLTVL.

The V gene is TRBV6-6, the J gene TRBJ2-7; no definite D call. Germline CDR1 reads MNHNY; CDR2 reads SVGAGI (reference sequence). V was trimmed by 6 bases and J by 4 bases, leaving 7 bases between them. CDR3 size: 11 residues. CDR3 sequence (DNA): TGTGCCAGCAGCCCTCGGTACGAGCAGTACTTC. Its protein product is CASSPRYEQYF.

This clone was counted a single time. This chain connects TRBV28 to TRBJ1-4, with 8 bases fitting TRBD1. This CDR3 comprises 15 residues. Germline V lookup: CDR1 MDHEN, CDR2 SYDVKM. V shed 5 bases, J shed 8 bases, and the junction held 10 bases outside the gene matches. CDR3 DNA: TGTGCCAGCAGTCCTACGGACAGGGCGGGGGAAAAACTGTTTTTT. This codes for CASSPTDRAGEKLFF.

This clone showed up just a few times. V is TRBV10-3 and J is TRBJ2-1; 8 bases are a match to TRBD2. The V gene end was trimmed by 6 bases and the J gene end by 7 bases; junction bases not matched to a gene: 5. The CDR3 spans 13 residues. Looked up from germline, CDR1 is ENHRY and CDR2 is SYGVKD. The CDR3 protein is CAISREGGNEQFF. The CDR3 DNA reads TGTGCCATCAGCCGGGAGGGGGGAAATGAGCAGTTCTTC.

The chain couples TRBV7-9 to TRBJ1-1; 8 nucleotides line up with TRBD1. This CDR3 region has 13 residues. From germline, CDR1 is SEHNR and CDR2 FQNEAQ (reference sequence). Trimming removed 5 bases from V and 8 bases from J; junction bases left unmatched: 7. The CDR3 here is CASSGPGQDEAFF. CDR3 DNA: TGTGCCAGCAGCGGACCGGGACAGGACGAAGCTTTCTTT.

This rearrangement joins TRBV5-8 to TRBJ2-1, with D uncertain. The ends were cut back, 4 bases at V and 8 bases at J, with 10 bases in the middle. The CDR3 spans 12 residues. Per the germline V gene, CDR1 is SGHTS and CDR2 is YDEGEE. CDR3 residues: CASSPASDEQFF. The CDR3 DNA is TGTGCCAGCAGCCCCGCGAGTGATGAGCAGTTCTTC.

The chain uses TRBV10-1 and TRBJ1-2, with 8 nucleotides matching TRBD1. The germline gives CDR1 WNHNN, CDR2 SYGVQD (reference sequence). V shed 2 bases, J shed 6 bases, and the junction held 5 bases outside the gene matches. This CDR3 has 14 amino acids. Written as DNA, the CDR3 is TGCGCCAGCAGTGAGACGGGACAGGCTCATGGCTACACCTTC. It is translated as CASSETGQAHGYTF.

A single count supports this clone. The chain combines TRBV20-1 with TRBJ2-1; D is unresolved. The CDR3 has 11 amino acids. V dropped 3 bases and J dropped 5 bases, with 5 bases sitting between them. Germline V gives CDR1 DFQATT, CDR2 SNEGSKA (reference sequence). In DNA, the CDR3 is TGCAGTGCTAGCAACAACAATGAGCAGTTCTTC. It encodes CSASNNNEQFF.

This clone has just one count. J is TRBJ2-6 and V is TRBV5-8, with a possible D match to TRBD1 (6 bases). CDR3 length: 16 amino acids. CDR1 is SGHTS and CDR2 is YDEGEE in the germline V gene. V was shortened by 4 bases and J by 4 bases, with 15 bases between the two germline ends. This chain's CDR3 is CASSHNRVSGANVLTF. CDR3 bases: TGTGCCAGCAGCCATAACAGGGTATCAGGGGCCAACGTCCTGACTTTC. The full variable domain, rest sourced from reference TRBV5-8 and TRBJ2-6, is EAGVTQSPTHLIKTRGQQATLRCSPISGHTSVYWYQQALGLGLQFLLWYDEGEERNRGNFPPRFSGRQFPNYSSELNVNALELEDSALYLCASSHNRVSGANVLTFGAGSRLTVL.

The chain carries TRBV5-8 and TRBJ2-3; 9 positions match TRBD1. CDR1 and CDR2 from the germline V gene are SGHTS and YDEGEE. With 3 bases clipped from V and 3 bases from J, the junction kept 2 bases outside the gene matches. The CDR3 covers 14 residues. CDR3 sequence (DNA): TGTGCCAGCAGCTCCGGACAGGGGACAGATACGCAGTATTTT. Translation gives CASSSGQGTDTQYF.

CDR3 DNA sequence: TGTGCCAGTACGGACAGCTCCTTTCCTAACTATGGCTACACCTTC. The encoded protein is CASTDSSFPNYGYTF. V usage is TRBV19 and J usage is TRBJ1-2, with D perhaps TRBD1 (6 bases). The CDR3 runs to 15 residues. The V and J ends lost 7 bases and 0 bases respectively, with 15 bases between them. Germline lookup yields CDR1 LNHDA and CDR2 SQIVND (reference sequence).

The chain is built from TRBV5-1 and TRBJ1-2, with D unresolved. The CDR3 has 14 residues. The germline CDR1 and CDR2 sequences are SGHRS and YFSETQ. The ends were cut back, 0 bases at V and 8 bases at J, with 14 bases in the middle. The chain's CDR3 is CASSLALEGAGYTF. For the CDR3, the DNA is TGCGCCAGCAGCTTGGCCCTGGAGGGAGCCGGCTACACCTTC.

This clone has only a few counts. The gene calls are TRBV5-1 and TRBJ2-2; D possibly corresponds to TRBD2 (5 bases). Deletions cut 3 bases from V and 7 bases from J, with 16 bases between. Germline CDR1 is SGHRS and CDR2 is YFSETQ. The CDR3 is 15 residues long. The CDR3 loop reads CASSWSPLGGGELFF. Here the CDR3 DNA reads TGCGCCAGCAGCTGGAGCCCTTTAGGAGGCGGGGAGCTGTTTTTT.

V is TRBV2 and J is TRBJ2-7; D ambiguous. The germline V gene encodes CDR1 SNHLY and CDR2 FYNNEI. Trimming cost V 5 bases and J 1 base, with 9 bases left between them. The CDR3 totals 13 residues. CDR3: CASSYGSSYEQYF. CDR3 coding DNA: TGTGCCAGCAGTTACGGGTCGTCCTACGAGCAGTACTTC.

The chain uses TRBV2 and TRBJ1-6; D call uncertain. V lost 3 bases to trimming and J lost 5 bases, with 8 bases between them. Germline assignment: CDR1 SNHLY and CDR2 FYNNEI. This CDR3 comprises 14 residues. The DNA of the CDR3 is TGTGCCAGCAGTGACATCGGTCATAATTCACCCCTCCACTTT. It yields the protein CASSDIGHNSPLHF.

This clone was counted once. The V call is TRBV5-1, the J call TRBJ2-3; TRBD1 aligns across 8 bases. V lost 4 bases, J lost 2 bases, and 6 bases stayed unmatched. CDR1 is SGHRS and CDR2 is YFSETQ in the germline V gene. CDR3 length: 15 amino acids. The CDR3 spells CASSPDRGNTDTQYF. For the CDR3, the DNA is TGCGCCAGCAGCCCTGACAGGGGAAACACAGATACGCAGTATTTT.

This CDR3 reads CATSDPSQATYGYTF. CDR3 sequence (DNA): TGTGCCACCAGTGATCCCAGTCAGGCGACCTATGGCTACACCTTC. The V gene is TRBV24-1, the J gene TRBJ1-2; D uncertain. The ends were cut back, 3 bases at V and 4 bases at J, with 14 bases in the middle. The CDR3 totals 15 residues. Germline V gene sequence: CDR1 KGHDR, CDR2 SFDVKD.

The V gene is TRBV28, the J gene TRBJ2-7, with 10 nucleotides matching TRBD2. From germline, CDR1 is MDHEN and CDR2 SYDVKM. The CDR3 sequence is 13 residues long. The ends lost 6 bases at V and 7 bases at J; junction bases unmatched: 6. Here the CDR3 DNA reads TGTGCCAGCAGACTAGCGGGAAGCCTAGAGCAGTACTTC. Translation: CASRLAGSLEQYF.

CDR3: CASSQLGGRMDSPLHF. The DNA of the CDR3 is TGTGCCAGCAGCCAACTCGGGGGACGCATGGATTCACCCCTCCACTTT. The rearrangement uses TRBV3-1 (or the pseudogene TRBV3-2) and TRBJ1-6, with D possibly matching TRBD1 (5 bases). CDR3 length equals 16 residues. CDR1 LGHDT and CDR2 YNNKEL come from the germline V gene (reference sequence). V shed 2 bases and J shed 8 bases, with 16 bases lying between them.

This clone appeared a single time. The chain has TRBV2 and TRBJ1-2; D perhaps matches TRBD1 (6 bases). Trimming stripped 3 bases from V and 3 bases from J, with 14 bases between. This CDR3 comprises 15 residues. Germline CDR1 is SNHLY and CDR2 is FYNNEI. The CDR3 is CASSDFGTTYYGYTF. CDR3 sequence (DNA): TGTGCCAGCAGTGATTTCGGGACAACCTACTATGGCTACACCTTC.

The V gene is TRBV3-1 (or the pseudogene TRBV3-2), the J gene TRBJ2-7; 7 nucleotides match TRBD2. Germline V gene sequence: CDR1 LGHDT, CDR2 YNNKEL (reference sequence). The CDR3 sequence is 15 residues long. V was pared by 6 bases and J by 3 bases, with 11 bases of the junction left unmatched. The CDR3 reads CASSQGPSGRYEQYF. CDR3 nucleotide sequence: TGTGCCAGCAGTCAGGGCCCTAGCGGACGCTACGAGCAGTACTTC.

As regards this clone: Other DNA sequences in the sample encode the same CDR3. This chain links TRBV6-5 with TRBJ2-7; possibly TRBD2 for D (7 bases). Trimming stripped 0 bases from V and 4 bases from J, with 10 bases between. The length of the CDR3 is 14 residues. Looked up from germline, CDR1 is MNHEY and CDR2 is SVGAGI. This CDR3 is CASSYSRGGYEQYF. CDR3 nucleotides: TGTGCCAGCAGTTACTCGAGGGGGGGGTACGAGCAGTACTTC.

The chain recombines TRBV6-2 or TRBV6-3 with TRBJ2-7; 7 nucleotides line up with TRBD1. Germline V gene data show CDR1 as MNHEY and CDR2 as SVGEGT. This CDR3 has 13 residues. V trimming: 5 bases; J trimming: 5 bases; junction bases outside the gene matches: 6. This chain's CDR3 is CASSMYQGDEQYF. The CDR3 DNA sequence: TGTGCCAGCAGTATGTACCAGGGGGACGAGCAGTACTTC.

This chain connects TRBV28 to TRBJ1-5; possible D gene TRBD1, 5 bases. Trimming left V 3 bases short and J 2 bases short, with 8 bases between. Per germline, CDR1 MDHEN and CDR2 SYDVKM. The CDR3 is made up of 14 amino acids. This CDR3 reads CASSFGRGNQPQHF. CDR3 DNA: TGTGCCAGCAGTTTCGGCAGGGGCAATCAGCCCCAGCATTTT.

This chain connects TRBV14 to TRBJ1-6; D might be TRBD1 (6 bases). The CDR3 spans 16 residues. Germline CDR1 reads SGHDN; CDR2 reads FVKESK. The ends were cut back, 4 bases at V and 8 bases at J, with 18 bases in the middle. For the CDR3, the DNA is TGTGCCAGCAGCCCTCCGACAGGTTCGGAATATTCACCCCTCCACTTT. Translation: CASSPPTGSEYSPLHF.